This TCR beta chain is drawn from a study of CD8+ T cells in alopecia areata. Extracted from the samples, RNA was reverse transcribed into cDNA to serve as the sequencing template. Generated by immunoSEQ multiplex PCR, the TCRdb table keeps only in-frame clones and is missing some. The sample yields around 150,000 clones, 55% seen once. The V gene's germline CDR1 is MNHEY and CDR2 SMNVEV (reference sequence). V was pared by 3 bases and J by 5 bases, with 7 bases of the junction left unmatched. CDR3 length: 15 amino acids. This TCR was recovered from a human donor in good health. Sequenced: CD4+ T cells sorted from blood. The chain joins TRBV27 to TRBJ2-1; 7 nucleotides align to TRBD2. This CDR3 reads CASSFIAGNDNEQFF. As DNA, the CDR3 is TGTGCCAGCAGTTTTATAGCGGGCAATGACAATGAGCAGTTCTTC.